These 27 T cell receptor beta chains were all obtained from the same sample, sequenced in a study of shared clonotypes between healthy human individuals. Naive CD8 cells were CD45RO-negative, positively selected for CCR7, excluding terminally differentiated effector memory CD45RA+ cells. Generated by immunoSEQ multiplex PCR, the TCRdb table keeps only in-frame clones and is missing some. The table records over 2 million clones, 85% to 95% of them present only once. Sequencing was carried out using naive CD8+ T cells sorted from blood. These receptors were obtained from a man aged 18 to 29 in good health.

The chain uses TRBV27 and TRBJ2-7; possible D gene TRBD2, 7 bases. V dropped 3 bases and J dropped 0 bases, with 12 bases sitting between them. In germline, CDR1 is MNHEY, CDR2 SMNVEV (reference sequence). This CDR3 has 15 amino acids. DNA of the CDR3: TGTGCCAGCAGTTTGGCGGGGGCCCTCTCCTACGAGCAGTACTTC. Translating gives CASSLAGALSYEQYF.

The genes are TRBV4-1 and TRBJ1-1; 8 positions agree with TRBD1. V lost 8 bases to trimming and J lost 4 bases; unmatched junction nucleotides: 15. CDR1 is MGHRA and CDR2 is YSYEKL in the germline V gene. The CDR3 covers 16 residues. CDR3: CASGWGQAYQSTEAFF. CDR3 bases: TGCGCCAGCGGGTGGGGACAGGCTTACCAGAGCACTGAAGCTTTCTTT.

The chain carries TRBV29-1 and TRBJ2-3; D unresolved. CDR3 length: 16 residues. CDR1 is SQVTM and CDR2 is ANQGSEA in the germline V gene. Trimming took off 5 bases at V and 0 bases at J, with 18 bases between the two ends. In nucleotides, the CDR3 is TGCAGCGTTCTCACTATTGAGTCTCTCAGCACAGATACGCAGTATTTT. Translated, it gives CSVLTIESLSTDTQYF.

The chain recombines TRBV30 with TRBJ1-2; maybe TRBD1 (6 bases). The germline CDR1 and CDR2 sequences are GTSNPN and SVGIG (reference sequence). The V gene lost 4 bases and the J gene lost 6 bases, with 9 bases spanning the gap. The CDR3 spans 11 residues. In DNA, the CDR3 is TGTGCCTGGATTGGACAGCATGGCTACACCTTC. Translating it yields CAWIGQHGYTF.

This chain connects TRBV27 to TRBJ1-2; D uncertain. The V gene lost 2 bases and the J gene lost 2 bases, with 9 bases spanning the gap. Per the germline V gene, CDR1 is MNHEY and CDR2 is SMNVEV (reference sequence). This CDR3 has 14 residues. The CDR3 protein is CASSLGPRNYGYTF. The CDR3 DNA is TGTGCCAGCAGTTTAGGGCCCCGAAACTATGGCTACACCTTC.

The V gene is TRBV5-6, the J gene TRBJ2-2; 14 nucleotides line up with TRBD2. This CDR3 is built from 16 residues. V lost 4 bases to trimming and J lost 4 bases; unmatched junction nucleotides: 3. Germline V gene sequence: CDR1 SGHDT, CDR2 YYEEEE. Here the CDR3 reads CASSAGLAGATGELFF. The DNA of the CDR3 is TGTGCCAGCAGCGCGGGACTAGCGGGAGCCACCGGGGAGCTGTTTTTT.

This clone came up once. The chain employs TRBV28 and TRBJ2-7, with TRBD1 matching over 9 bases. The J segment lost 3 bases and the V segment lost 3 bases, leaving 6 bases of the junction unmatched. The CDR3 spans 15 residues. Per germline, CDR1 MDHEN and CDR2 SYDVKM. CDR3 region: CASSFPRTGVYEQYF. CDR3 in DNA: TGTGCCAGCAGTTTTCCACGGACAGGGGTCTACGAGCAGTACTTC.

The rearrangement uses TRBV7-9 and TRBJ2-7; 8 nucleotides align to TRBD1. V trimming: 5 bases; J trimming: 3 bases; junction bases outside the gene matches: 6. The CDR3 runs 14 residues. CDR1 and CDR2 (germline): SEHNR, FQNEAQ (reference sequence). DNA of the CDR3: TGTGCCAGCAGCCCCAAGGACAGGGACTACGAGCAGTACTTC. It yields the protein CASSPKDRDYEQYF.

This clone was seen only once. The CDR3 nucleotides are TGTGCCAGCAGCTCCGCACAGGGGCTCCCCAACTATGGCTACACCTTC. It specifies CASSSAQGLPNYGYTF. The chain employs TRBV7-9 and TRBJ1-2; 7 positions match TRBD1. Germline CDR1 and CDR2: SEHNR and FQNEAQ (reference sequence). After removal of 4 bases from V and 2 bases from J, the junction contained 10 bases not matched to a gene. The CDR3 has 16 amino acids.

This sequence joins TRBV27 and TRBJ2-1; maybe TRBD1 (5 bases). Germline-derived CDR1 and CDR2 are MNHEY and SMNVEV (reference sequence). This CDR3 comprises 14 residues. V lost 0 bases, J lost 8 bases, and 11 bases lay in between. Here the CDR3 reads CASSLSGLGDEQFF. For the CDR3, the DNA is TGTGCCAGCAGTTTATCGGGGCTTGGGGATGAGCAGTTCTTC.

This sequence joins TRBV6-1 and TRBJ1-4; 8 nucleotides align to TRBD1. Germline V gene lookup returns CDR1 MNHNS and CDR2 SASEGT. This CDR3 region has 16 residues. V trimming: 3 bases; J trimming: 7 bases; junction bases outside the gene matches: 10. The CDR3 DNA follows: TGTGCCAGCAGTGACTTTTCAGGGGGCAGGGGTGAAAAACTGTTTTTT. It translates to CASSDFSGGRGEKLFF.

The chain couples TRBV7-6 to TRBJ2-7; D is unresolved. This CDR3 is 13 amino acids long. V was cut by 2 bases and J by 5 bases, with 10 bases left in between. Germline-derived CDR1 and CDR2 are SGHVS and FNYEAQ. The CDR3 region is CASSLSTVHEQYF. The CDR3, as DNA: TGTGCCAGCAGCTTAAGTACAGTCCACGAGCAGTACTTC.

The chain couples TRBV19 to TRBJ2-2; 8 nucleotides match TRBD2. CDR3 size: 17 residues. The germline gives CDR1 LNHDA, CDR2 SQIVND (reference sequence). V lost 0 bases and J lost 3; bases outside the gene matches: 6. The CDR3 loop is CASSIDLEGLDTGELFF. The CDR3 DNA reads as TGTGCCAGTAGTATAGATCTAGAGGGACTAGACACCGGGGAGCTGTTTTTT.

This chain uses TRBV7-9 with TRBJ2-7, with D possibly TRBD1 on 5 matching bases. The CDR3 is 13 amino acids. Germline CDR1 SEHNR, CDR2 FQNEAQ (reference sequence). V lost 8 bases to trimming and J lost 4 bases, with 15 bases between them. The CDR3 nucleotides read TGTGCCAGCGCTCCCTCCTCAGGGTACGAGCAGTACTTC. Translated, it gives CASAPSSGYEQYF.

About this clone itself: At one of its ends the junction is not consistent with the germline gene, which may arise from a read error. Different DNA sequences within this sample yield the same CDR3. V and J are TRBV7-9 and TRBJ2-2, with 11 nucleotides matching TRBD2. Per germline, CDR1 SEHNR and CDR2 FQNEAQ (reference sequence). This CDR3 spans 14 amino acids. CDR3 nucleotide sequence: TGTGCCAGCAGCCTAGCGGGAGGTACCGGGGAGCTGTTTTTT. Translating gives CASSLAGGTGELFF.

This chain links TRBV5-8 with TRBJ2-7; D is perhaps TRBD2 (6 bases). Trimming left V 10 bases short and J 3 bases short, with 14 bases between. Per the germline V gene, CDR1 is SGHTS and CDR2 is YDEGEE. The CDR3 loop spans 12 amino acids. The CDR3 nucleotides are TGTGCCCCCGCGGGGATATACTACGAGCAGTACTTC. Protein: CAPAGIYYEQYF.

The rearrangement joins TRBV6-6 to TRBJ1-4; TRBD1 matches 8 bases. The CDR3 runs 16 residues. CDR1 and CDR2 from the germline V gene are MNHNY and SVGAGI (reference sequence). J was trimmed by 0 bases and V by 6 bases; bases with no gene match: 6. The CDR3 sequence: CASSQQGAPTNEKLFF. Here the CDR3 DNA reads TGTGCCAGCAGCCAGCAGGGGGCCCCAACTAATGAAAAACTGTTTTTT.

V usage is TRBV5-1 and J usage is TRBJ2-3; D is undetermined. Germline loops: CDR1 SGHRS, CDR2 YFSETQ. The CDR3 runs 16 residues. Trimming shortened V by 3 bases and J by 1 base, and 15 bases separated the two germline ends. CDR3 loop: CASSSLPVGGTDTQYF. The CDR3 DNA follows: TGCGCCAGCAGCTCCCTCCCGGTAGGCGGCACAGATACGCAGTATTTT.

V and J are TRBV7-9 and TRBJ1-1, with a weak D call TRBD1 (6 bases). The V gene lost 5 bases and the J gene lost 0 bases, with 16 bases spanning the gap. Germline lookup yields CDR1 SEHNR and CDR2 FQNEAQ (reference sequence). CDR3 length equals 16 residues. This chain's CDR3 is CASSPRARGLNTEAFF. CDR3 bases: TGTGCCAGCAGCCCGAGGGCGCGGGGGCTGAACACTGAAGCTTTCTTT.

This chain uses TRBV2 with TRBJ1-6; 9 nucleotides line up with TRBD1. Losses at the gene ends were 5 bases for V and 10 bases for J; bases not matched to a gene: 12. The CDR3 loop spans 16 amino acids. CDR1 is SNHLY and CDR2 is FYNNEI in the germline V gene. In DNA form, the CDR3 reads TGTGCCAGCAGTCCCGGACAGGGGAGTCTTGAATCACCCCTCCACTTT. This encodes CASSPGQGSLESPLHF.

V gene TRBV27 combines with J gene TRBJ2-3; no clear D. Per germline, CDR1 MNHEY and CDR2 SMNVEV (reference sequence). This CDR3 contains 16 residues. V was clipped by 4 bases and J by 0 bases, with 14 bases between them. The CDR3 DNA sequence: TGTGCCAGCAGTTCGTGGGCAGCCGCTAGCACAGATACGCAGTATTTT. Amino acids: CASSSWAAASTDTQYF.

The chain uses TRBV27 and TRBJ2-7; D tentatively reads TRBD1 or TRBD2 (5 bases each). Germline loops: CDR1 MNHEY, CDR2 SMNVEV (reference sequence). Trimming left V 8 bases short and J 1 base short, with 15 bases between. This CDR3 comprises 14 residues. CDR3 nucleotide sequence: TGTGCCAGCTGGGGCCCGGGACGGTCCTACGAGCAGTACTTC. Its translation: CASWGPGRSYEQYF.

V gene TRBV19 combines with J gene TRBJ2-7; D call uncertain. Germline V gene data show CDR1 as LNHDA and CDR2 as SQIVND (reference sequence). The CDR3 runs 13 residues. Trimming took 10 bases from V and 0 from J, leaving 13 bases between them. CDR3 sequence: CATGLGLSYEQYF. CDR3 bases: TGTGCCACGGGTTTAGGCCTCTCCTACGAGCAGTACTTC.

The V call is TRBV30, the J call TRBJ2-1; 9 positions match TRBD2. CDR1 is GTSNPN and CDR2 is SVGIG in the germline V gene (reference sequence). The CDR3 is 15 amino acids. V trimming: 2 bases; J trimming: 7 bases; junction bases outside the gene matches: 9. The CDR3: CAWSPIAGVGNEQFF. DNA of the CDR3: TGTGCCTGGAGTCCGATAGCGGGAGTCGGAAATGAGCAGTTCTTC.

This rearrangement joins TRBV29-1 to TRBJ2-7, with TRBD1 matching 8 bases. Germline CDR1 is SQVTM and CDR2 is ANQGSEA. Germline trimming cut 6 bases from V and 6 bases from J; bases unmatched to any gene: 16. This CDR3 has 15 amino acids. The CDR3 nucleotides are TGCAGCGTGATTCCAGGGGGCGCAAGTGGTCGCGAGCAGTACTTC. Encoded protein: CSVIPGGASGREQYF.

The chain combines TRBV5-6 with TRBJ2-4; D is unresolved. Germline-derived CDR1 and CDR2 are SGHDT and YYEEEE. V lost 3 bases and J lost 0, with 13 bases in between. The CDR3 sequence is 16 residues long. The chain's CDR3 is CASSYSDFLAKNIQYF. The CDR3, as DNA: TGTGCCAGCAGCTACAGCGACTTTCTAGCCAAAAACATTCAGTACTTC.

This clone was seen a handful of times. The CDR3 is CASRDNPAGDEQFF. CDR3 nucleotides: TGTGCCAGCAGAGACAACCCAGCGGGCGATGAGCAGTTCTTC. The chain carries TRBV5-4 and TRBJ2-1, with D possibly matching TRBD2 (6 bases). With 5 bases removed from V and 8 bases from J, the gap between germline ends came to 17 bases. Germline V gene data show CDR1 as SGHNT and CDR2 as YYREEE (reference sequence). CDR3 length equals 14 residues.